The 5 T cell receptor beta chains listed next were all sequenced from one sample in a study of blood T cell repertoires in COVID-19. Sequencing used immunoSEQ multiplex PCR; TCRdb keeps in-frame clones, though not all of them. The table records under 150,000 clones, approximately 92% of them present only once. Sequenced: peripheral blood. These receptors came from an older woman with active COVID-19.

The V and J genes are TRBV4-1 and TRBJ1-2; D call uncertain. The germline gives CDR1 MGHRA, CDR2 YSYEKL. This CDR3 spans 17 amino acids. V lost 0 bases to trimming and J lost 2 bases, with 16 bases between them. CDR3 protein: CASSQDDATRGNYGYTF. In nucleotides, the CDR3 is TGCGCCAGCAGCCAAGACGACGCGACGAGAGGCAACTATGGCTACACCTTC.

This sequence joins TRBV14 and TRBJ1-3; D is perhaps TRBD1 (6 bases). CDR1 SGHDN and CDR2 FVKESK come from the germline V gene. The V and J ends lost 4 bases and 0 bases respectively, with 13 bases between them. This CDR3 comprises 16 residues. Here the CDR3 DNA reads TGTGCCAGCAGCCGGGGGACACCACGCTCTGGAAACACCATATATTTT. Encoded protein: CASSRGTPRSGNTIYF.

This clone occurred once. V usage is TRBV6-5 and J usage is TRBJ2-7; 10 bases align to TRBD2. With V trimmed by 8 bases and J by 6 bases, 10 bases remained unmatched. CDR3 length equals 14 residues. Germline CDR1 MNHEY, CDR2 SVGAGI. CDR3 nucleotides: TGTGCCAGCGCTATACCGGGACTAGCGTCCGAGCAGTACTTC. Amino acids: CASAIPGLASEQYF.

The chain couples TRBV6-6 to TRBJ1-4, with 9 bases aligning to TRBD1. Looked up from germline, CDR1 is MNHNY and CDR2 is SVGAGI (reference sequence). The CDR3 length is 13 residues. V was pared by 4 bases and J by 7 bases, with 1 base of the junction left unmatched. The CDR3: CASSSGQGEKLFF. CDR3 DNA: TGTGCCAGCAGTTCGGGACAGGGTGAAAAACTGTTTTTT.

The V call is TRBV5-6, the J call TRBJ1-1, with D unresolved. This CDR3 has 14 residues. Germline V gene sequence: CDR1 SGHDT, CDR2 YYEEEE. Trimming stripped 0 bases from V and 1 base from J, with 7 bases between. CDR3 loop: CASSLGRRNTEAFF. The CDR3 coding sequence is TGTGCCAGCAGCTTGGGACGGAGGAACACTGAAGCTTTCTTT. The whole variable domain, filled in from reference TRBV5-6 and TRBJ1-1, reads DAGVTQSPTHLIKTRGQQVTLRCSPKSGHDTVSWYQQALGQGPQFIFQYYEEEERQRGNFPDRFSGHQFPNYSSELNVNALLLGDSALYLCASSLGRRNTEAFFGQGTRLTVV.